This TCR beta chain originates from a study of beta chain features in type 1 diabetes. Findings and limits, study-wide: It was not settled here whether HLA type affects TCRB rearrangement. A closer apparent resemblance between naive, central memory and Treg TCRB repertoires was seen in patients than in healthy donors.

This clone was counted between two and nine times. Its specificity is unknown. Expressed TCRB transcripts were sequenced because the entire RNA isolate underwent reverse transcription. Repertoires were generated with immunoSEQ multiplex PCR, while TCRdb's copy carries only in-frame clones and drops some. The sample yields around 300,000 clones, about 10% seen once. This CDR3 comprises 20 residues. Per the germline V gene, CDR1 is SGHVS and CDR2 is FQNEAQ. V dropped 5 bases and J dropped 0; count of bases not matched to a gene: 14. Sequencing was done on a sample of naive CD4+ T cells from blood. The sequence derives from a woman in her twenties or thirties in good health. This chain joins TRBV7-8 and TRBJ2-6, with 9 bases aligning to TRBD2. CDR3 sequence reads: CASSPSSSGIIDSGANVLTF. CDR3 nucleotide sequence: TGTGCCAGCAGCCCCTCATCTAGCGGGATTATTGACTCTGGGGCCAACGTCCTGACTTTC.